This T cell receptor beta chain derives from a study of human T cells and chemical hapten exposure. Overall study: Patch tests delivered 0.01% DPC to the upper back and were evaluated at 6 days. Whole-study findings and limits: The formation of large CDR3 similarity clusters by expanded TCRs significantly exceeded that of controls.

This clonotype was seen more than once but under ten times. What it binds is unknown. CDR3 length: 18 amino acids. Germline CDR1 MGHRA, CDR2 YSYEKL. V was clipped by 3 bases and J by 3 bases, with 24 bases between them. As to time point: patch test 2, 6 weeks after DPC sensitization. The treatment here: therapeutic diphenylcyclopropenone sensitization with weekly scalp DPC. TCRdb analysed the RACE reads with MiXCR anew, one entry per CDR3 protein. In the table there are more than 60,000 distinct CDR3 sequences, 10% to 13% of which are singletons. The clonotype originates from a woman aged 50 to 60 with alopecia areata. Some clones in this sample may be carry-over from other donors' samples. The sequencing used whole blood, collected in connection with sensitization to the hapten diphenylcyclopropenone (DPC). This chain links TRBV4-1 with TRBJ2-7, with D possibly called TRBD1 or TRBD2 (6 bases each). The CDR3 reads CASSQQGGPGTGIYEQYF. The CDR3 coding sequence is TGCGCCAGCAGCCAGCAAGGGGGGCCCGGGACGGGAATCTACGAGCAGTACTTC.